A single sample gave rise to the 9 T cell receptor beta chains below, sequenced in a study of CD8 T cells in Susac syndrome. Reverse transcription of roughly 0.45 to 1 ug RNA used random hexamers. TCRdb itself ran the immunoSEQ multiplex PCR reads through MiXCR, one entry per CDR3 protein. The sample holds 130,000 to 150,000 distinct CDR3 sequences, 94% seen once. What was sequenced was CD8+ T cells from PBMCs. The receptors here all came from a human donor in good health.

The genes are TRBV20-1 and TRBJ2-3; 15 bases line up with TRBD2. The germline CDR1 and CDR2 sequences are DFQATT and SNEGSKA (reference sequence). V lost 1 base to trimming and J lost 4 bases; unmatched junction nucleotides: 3. The CDR3 contains 16 residues. In DNA form, the CDR3 reads TGCAGTGCTAGAGGGACTAGCGGGAGGGCCTCAGATACGCAGTATTTT. It encodes CSARGTSGRASDTQYF.

The V gene is TRBV9, the J gene TRBJ2-2; D perhaps matches TRBD1 (5 bases). Germline V gives CDR1 SGDLS, CDR2 YYNGEE. Trimming left V 0 bases short and J 6 bases short, with 12 bases between. This CDR3 is built from 15 residues. The CDR3 DNA reads TGTGCCAGCAGCGTAGAATATAGGGGCTCCGGGGAGCTGTTTTTT. It codes for CASSVEYRGSGELFF.

This chain joins TRBV6-8 and TRBJ2-1; D is unclear. CDR1 is MNHGY and CDR2 is SAAAGT in the germline V gene. The CDR3 has 15 residues. Trimming removed 2 bases from V and 4 bases from J, with 12 bases in between. The CDR3 sequence: CASSYNRATYNEQFF. The CDR3 bases are TGTGCCAGCAGTTACAACCGAGCTACTTACAATGAGCAGTTCTTC.

The chain uses TRBV29-1 and TRBJ2-7; D gene ambiguous. The CDR3 covers 11 residues. Germline V gene lookup returns CDR1 SQVTM and CDR2 ANQGSEA. Trimming took 1 base from V and 5 from J, leaving 6 bases between them. CDR3 protein: CSVEGMDEQYF. The CDR3 DNA reads TGCAGCGTTGAAGGAATGGACGAGCAGTACTTC.

The rearrangement links TRBV28 to TRBJ2-7; D gene unclear. The CDR3 has 14 residues. Germline V lookup: CDR1 MDHEN, CDR2 SYDVKM. With 3 bases removed from V and 2 bases from J, the gap between germline ends came to 11 bases. The CDR3 region is CASSFWPRTYEQYF. The CDR3 DNA is TGTGCCAGCAGTTTCTGGCCCAGAACCTACGAGCAGTACTTC.

The V and J genes are TRBV12-3 or TRBV12-4 and TRBJ2-7; 9 nucleotides match TRBD2. V lost 1 base and J lost 5; bases outside the gene matches: 3. This CDR3 has 14 residues. CDR3 sequence: CASSLGTSVNEQYF. CDR3 sequence (DNA): TGTGCCAGCAGTTTAGGGACTAGCGTGAACGAGCAGTACTTC.

The chain employs TRBV7-9 and TRBJ2-7; 7 nucleotides align to TRBD1. The germline V gene has CDR1 SEHNR and CDR2 FQNEAQ (reference sequence). Germline trimming cut 5 bases from V and 8 bases from J; bases unmatched to any gene: 3. The CDR3 runs to 11 residues. CDR3 loop: CASSEDRQQYF. The CDR3 DNA sequence: TGTGCCAGCAGCGAGGACAGGCAGCAGTACTTC.

V usage is TRBV24-1 and J usage is TRBJ2-1; D is ambiguous. The CDR3 extends over 12 amino acids. The V end was cut by 4 bases, the J end by 10 bases, with 10 bases between. Germline lookup yields CDR1 KGHDR and CDR2 SFDVKD. CDR3 residues: CATSDPFWEQFF. CDR3 bases: TGTGCCACCAGTGACCCATTCTGGGAGCAGTTCTTC.

This clonotype was counted between two and nine times. The chain employs TRBV30 and TRBJ2-7, with 9 bases matching TRBD2. J gave up 2 bases and V 5 bases, and 10 bases lay outside the gene matches. The length of the CDR3 is 15 residues. Germline V lookup: CDR1 GTSNPN, CDR2 SVGIG (reference sequence). The CDR3 is CAWGSLAGNAYEQYF. The CDR3 nucleotides are TGTGCCTGGGGTTCTCTAGCGGGAAATGCCTACGAGCAGTACTTC.